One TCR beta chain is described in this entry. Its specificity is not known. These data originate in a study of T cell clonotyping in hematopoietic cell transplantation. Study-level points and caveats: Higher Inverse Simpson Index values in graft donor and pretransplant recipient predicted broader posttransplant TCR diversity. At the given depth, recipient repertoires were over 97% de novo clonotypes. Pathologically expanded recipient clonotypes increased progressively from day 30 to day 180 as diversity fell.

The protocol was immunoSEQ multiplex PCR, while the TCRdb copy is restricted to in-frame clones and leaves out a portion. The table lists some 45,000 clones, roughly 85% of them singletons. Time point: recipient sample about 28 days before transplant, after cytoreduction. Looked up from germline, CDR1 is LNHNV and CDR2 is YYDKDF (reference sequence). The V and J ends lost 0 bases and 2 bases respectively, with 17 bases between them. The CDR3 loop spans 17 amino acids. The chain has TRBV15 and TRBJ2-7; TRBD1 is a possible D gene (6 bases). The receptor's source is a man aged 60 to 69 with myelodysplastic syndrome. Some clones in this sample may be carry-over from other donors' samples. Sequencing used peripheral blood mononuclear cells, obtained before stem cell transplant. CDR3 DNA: TGTGCCACCAGCAGAGATCTTCAGGGGCCTACCACCTACGAGCAGTACTTC. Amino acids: CATSRDLQGPTTYEQYF.